The next 11 T cell receptor beta chains were all read from a single sample in a study of CD8 T cells in Susac syndrome. RNA was extracted with the RNeasy kit, and a quantity of roughly 0.5 to 1 ug was reverse transcribed using random hexamers. TCRdb recomputed calls from the immunoSEQ multiplex PCR reads with MiXCR, one row per CDR3 protein. This sample carries around 71,000 distinct CDR3 sequences, approximately 96% of them seen once, and the ten largest clones take approximately 0.11%. Sequenced input: CD4+ T cells from PBMCs. The receptors originated from a human donor with multiple sclerosis.

V and J are TRBV12-3 or TRBV12-4 and TRBJ2-7, with a weak D call TRBD1 (6 bases). Between the trimmed V and J ends, which lost 6 bases and 2 bases, there was a span of 11 bases. The CDR3 has 13 residues. The DNA of the CDR3 is TGTGCCAGCAGCCAGGACAGCACCTACGAGCAGTACTTC. It encodes CASSQDSTYEQYF.

This chain links TRBV29-1 with TRBJ1-4; 8 bases map to TRBD1. CDR3 length: 14 residues. From germline, CDR1 is SQVTM and CDR2 ANQGSEA. With 8 bases clipped from V and 4 bases from J, the junction kept 9 bases outside the gene matches. The CDR3 here is CSYGQGRGNEKLFF. The CDR3 bases are TGCAGCTATGGACAGGGAAGGGGTAATGAAAAACTGTTTTTT.

J is TRBJ2-7 and V is TRBV7-8; D is perhaps TRBD1 (7 bases). This CDR3 region has 14 residues. Deletions cut 4 bases from V and 4 bases from J, with 14 bases between. From germline, CDR1 is SGHVS and CDR2 FQNEAQ. DNA for the CDR3: TGTGCCAGCAGCTCAACCAGGGGGGCATACGAGCAGTACTTC. Protein product: CASSSTRGAYEQYF. Drawing the rest from reference TRBV7-8 and TRBJ2-7, the complete variable domain is GAGVSQSPRYKVAKRGQDVALRCDPISGHVSLFWYQQALGQGPEFLTYFQNEAQLDKSGLPSDRFFAERPEGSVSTLKIQRTQQEDSAVYLCASSSTRGAYEQYFGPGTRLTVT.

This chain connects TRBV29-1 to TRBJ1-3; no reliable D call. Germline assignment: CDR1 SQVTM and CDR2 ANQGSEA. This CDR3 comprises 14 residues. Trimming removed 3 bases at V and 4 bases at J, with 13 bases between. CDR3 bases: TGCAGCGTTGAGGGAAGTCGATCGGGAAACACCATATATTTT. It yields the protein CSVEGSRSGNTIYF.

This clonotype was counted only a few times. The rearrangement joins TRBV11-2 to TRBJ2-5, with D hard to call. With 1 base removed from V and 2 bases from J, the gap between germline ends came to 5 bases. The CDR3 spans 13 residues. In germline, CDR1 is SGHAT, CDR2 FQNNGV. DNA of the CDR3: TGTGCCAGCAGCTTAGGTGCTCAAGAGACCCAGTACTTC. Its translation: CASSLGAQETQYF.

The chain recombines TRBV12-5 with TRBJ1-5; D is unresolved. Germline CDR1 reads LGHNT; CDR2 reads FRNRAP. V shed 4 bases and J shed 5 bases, with 6 bases lying between them. The CDR3 length is 12 residues. The CDR3 region has the DNA TGTGCTAGTGGTTCGGGTGATCAGCCCCAGCATTTT. It encodes CASGSGDQPQHF.

The chain joins TRBV5-1 to TRBJ2-3; D gene uncertain. Per germline, CDR1 SGHRS and CDR2 YFSETQ. Trimming left V 7 bases short and J 4 bases short, with 13 bases between. The CDR3 has 13 amino acids. CDR3: CASRSPGADTQYF. CDR3 sequence (DNA): TGCGCCAGCCGATCACCTGGGGCAGATACGCAGTATTTT. Full variable domain (rest looked up from reference TRBV5-1 and TRBJ2-3): KAGVTQTPRYLIKTRGQQVTLSCSPISGHRSVSWYQQTPGQGLQFLFEYFSETQRNKGNFPGRFSGRQFSNSRSEMNVSTLELGDSALYLCASRSPGADTQYFGPGTRLTVL.

This clonotype was seen once. This sequence joins TRBV12-3 or TRBV12-4 and TRBJ2-2, with D hard to call. Trimming pared 5 bases from V and 2 bases from J, leaving 9 bases between. The CDR3 length is 14 residues. Here the CDR3 reads CASSLHRNTGELFF. The CDR3 region has the DNA TGTGCCAGCAGTCTACACAGAAACACCGGGGAGCTGTTTTTT.

The chain combines TRBV5-1 with TRBJ2-1; D ambiguous. The V and J ends lost 0 bases and 9 bases respectively, with 19 bases between them. Germline CDR1 SGHRS, CDR2 YFSETQ. The CDR3 consists of 16 residues. DNA of the CDR3: TGCGCCAGCAGCTTGGGCCAGAGGAAGGGATTTGGTGAGCAGTTCTTC. It specifies CASSLGQRKGFGEQFF. Full variable domain (remainder filled in from reference TRBV5-1 and TRBJ2-1): KAGVTQTPRYLIKTRGQQVTLSCSPISGHRSVSWYQQTPGQGLQFLFEYFSETQRNKGNFPGRFSGRQFSNSRSEMNVSTLELGDSALYLCASSLGQRKGFGEQFFGPGTRLTVL.

This clonotype was recorded only once. This sequence joins TRBV29-1 and TRBJ2-1; no definite D call. V lost 5 bases and J lost 7, with 6 bases in between. The germline V gene has CDR1 SQVTM and CDR2 ANQGSEA. This CDR3 has 10 residues. CDR3 amino acids: CSVHWNEQFF. CDR3 nucleotide sequence: TGCAGCGTTCACTGGAATGAGCAGTTCTTC.

The V and J genes are TRBV7-9 and TRBJ1-2, with 7 bases fitting TRBD1. Losses at the gene ends were 2 bases for V and 3 bases for J; bases not matched to a gene: 0. The CDR3 sequence is 13 residues long. Germline CDR1 is SEHNR and CDR2 is FQNEAQ (reference sequence). The CDR3 DNA reads as TGTGCCAGCAGCTTACAGGGGGACTATGGCTACACCTTC. Encoded protein: CASSLQGDYGYTF.